This TCR beta chain was captured in a study of OX40 agonist ivuxolimab in advanced cancers. Generated by immunoSEQ multiplex PCR, the TCRdb table keeps only in-frame clones and is missing some. The sample records under 25,000 clones, roughly 78% being singletons. The sample in question was CD4+ or CD8+ T cells sorted from blood, obtained in a trial of the OX40 agonist ivuxolimab. The clonotype comes from an adult with an advanced solid tumor such as melanoma, head and neck, liver or kidney cancer.

The DNA of the CDR3 is TGTGCCAGCAGTGAAGCGAGGCTGGGACAGGGCTATCAAGAGACCCAGTACTTC. Encoded protein: CASSEARLGQGYQETQYF. The J gene is TRBJ2-5, the V gene TRBV6-1; 9 bases are a match to TRBD1. With V trimmed by 0 bases and J by 2 bases, 10 bases remained unmatched. The CDR3 is 18 amino acids. Germline CDR1 and CDR2: MNHNS and SASEGT.